Given below is one T cell receptor (beta chain) in context. This sample was taken from a study of T cell changes during pregnancy in multiple sclerosis. The CDR3 covers 19 residues. Germline lookup yields CDR1 SGHNT and CDR2 YYREEE (reference sequence). The junction had 7 bases not matched to a gene; V was cut back by 0 bases and J by 0 bases. Clones were sequenced by immunoSEQ multiplex PCR, and TCRdb holds only the in-frame ones, with some missing. The sample holds approximately 50,000 clones; 94% are singletons and the top ten take around 0.3%. The specimen was CD4+ T cells from peripheral blood mononuclear cells, collected in the third trimester of pregnancy. The chain combines TRBV5-4 with TRBJ1-6, with TRBD1 identical over 9 bases. This clonotype originated in a female donor with multiple sclerosis, enrolled in a pregnancy study. The CDR3 loop is CASSLGVRTGDSYNSPLHF. The CDR3 DNA follows: TGTGCCAGCAGCTTGGGGGTTCGGACAGGGGACTCCTATAATTCACCCCTCCACTTT.